The 19 T cell receptor beta chains below all came from one sample that was sequenced in a study of T cells in Graves' hyperthyroidism and ophthalmopathy (dated by TCRdb to the late 2010s). Library creation used multiplex PCR. Data came from an Illumina HiSeq 2000. The TCR beta CDR3 regions were amplified from the RNA transcripts. For the first round of RT-PCR on the TCR CDR3, the HTBI primer set was used together with the Qiagen OneStep RT-PCR kit. The public reads were quality trimmed at Q25 with fastp and then assembled into clones with MiXCR by TCRdb, keeping productive beta chains. When rows share a CDR3 protein, they turn into one entry using the most common DNA and genes. Within this sample are roughly 500,000 distinct CDR3 sequences, with roughly 14% of them counted one time only. Together, the top ten hold more than 5% of the sample. The specimen was blood. The receptors stem from a woman in her twenties or thirties with Graves' hyperthyroidism that later progressed to Graves' ophthalmopathy.

The chain carries TRBV4-1 and TRBJ2-7; D is unclear. The CDR3 extends over 15 amino acids. The V gene lost 5 bases and the J gene lost 2 bases, with 16 bases spanning the gap. Per the germline V gene, CDR1 is MGHRA and CDR2 is YSYEKL. In DNA, the CDR3 is TGCGCCAGCAGCTTACGGGTCTTAGGCGCCTACGAGCAGTACTTC. This encodes CASSLRVLGAYEQYF.

This clonotype has only a few counts. V is TRBV5-1 and J is TRBJ2-1; D call uncertain. Germline V gene data show CDR1 as SGHRS and CDR2 as YFSETQ. The CDR3 is 14 residues long. The germline V and J ends were trimmed by 3 bases and 9 bases, with 16 bases remaining between them. DNA for the CDR3: TGCGCCAGCAGCTCCGATCGTATTCTGGCTGAGCAGTTCTTC. It is translated as CASSSDRILAEQFF.

This clonotype was picked up many times. The chain carries TRBV20-1 and TRBJ1-5, with 10 bases lining up with TRBD1. Germline lookup yields CDR1 DFQATT and CDR2 SNEGSKA (reference sequence). Unmatched junction bases numbered 13, after V lost 7 bases and J lost 10 bases. The CDR3 runs to 14 residues. The CDR3 coding sequence is TGCAGTGTTCCGACAGGGGGCTTATCCCAACCCCAGCATTTT. Its translation: CSVPTGGLSQPQHF.

At least ten counts were recorded for this clonotype. This chain connects TRBV5-1 to TRBJ2-1, with D perhaps TRBD2 (5 bases). Germline-derived CDR1 and CDR2 are SGHRS and YFSETQ. CDR3 length: 12 residues. V lost 1 base and J lost 6, with 5 bases in between. The CDR3 coding sequence is TGCGCCAGCAGCTTGACTAGCAATGAGCAGTTCTTC. Amino acid sequence: CASSLTSNEQFF.

This clonotype was picked up many times. This CDR3 reads CASSSVGGVNNEQFF. The CDR3 DNA reads TGTGCCAGCAGTTCGGTGGGGGGAGTGAACAATGAGCAGTTCTTC. The chain uses TRBV28 and TRBJ2-1, with a weak D call TRBD2 (6 bases). Germline CDR1 reads MDHEN; CDR2 reads SYDVKM. V shed 4 bases and J shed 5 bases, with 15 bases lying between them. CDR3 size: 15 residues.

The sample holds many counts of this clonotype. The chain uses TRBV11-2 and TRBJ1-1; D is perhaps TRBD1 (5 bases). The CDR3 is 13 residues long. Germline CDR1 and CDR2: SGHAT and FQNNGV. V lost 3 bases and J lost 4, with 9 bases in between. CDR3 DNA sequence: TGTGCCAGCAGCTTGACTAGGGGCACTGAAGCTTTCTTT. Translated: CASSLTRGTEAFF.

In its sample, this clonotype was seen once. This chain connects TRBV20-1 to TRBJ2-3; TRBD2 matches at 8 bases. This CDR3 has 16 residues. In germline, CDR1 is DFQATT, CDR2 SNEGSKA (reference sequence). The trim removed 0 bases at V and 5 bases at J, leaving 10 bases unmatched. CDR3 in amino acids: CSARDLKREPIDTQYF. The CDR3 DNA reads as TGCAGTGCTAGAGATTTAAAGCGGGAGCCGATAGATACGCAGTATTTT.

This clonotype was observed a few times. This may come from a read error, since a much larger clone is one base off. This rearrangement joins TRBV11-3 to TRBJ2-7; 7 nucleotides agree with TRBD2. CDR1 SGHNT and CDR2 YENEEA come from the germline V gene. The CDR3 totals 16 residues. The CDR3 protein is CANSLGWRGGTYEQYF. DNA of the CDR3: TGTGCCAACAGCTTAGGATGGAGGGGAGGGACCTACGAGCAGTACTTC.

In its sample, this clonotype was seen many times. The rearrangement joins TRBV11-2 to TRBJ1-1, with D perhaps matching TRBD1 (6 bases). V lost 5 bases and J lost 1, with 11 bases in between. CDR1 and CDR2 (germline): SGHAT, FQNNGV. The CDR3 has 14 residues. The CDR3 DNA follows: TGTGCCAGCAGCCTAAGGACAGCGAACACTGAAGCTTTCTTT. Translated: CASSLRTANTEAFF.

This clonotype was observed many times. A read error may account for a junction end that differs from germline. The chain recombines TRBV29-1 with TRBJ1-2, with 9 bases that match TRBD1. Per the germline V gene, CDR1 is SQVTM and CDR2 is ANQGSEA. CDR3 length: 14 amino acids. In nucleotides, the CDR3 is TGCAGCGTTAAAGAACAGGGGGCAAACTATGGCTACACCTTC. Translated: CSVKEQGANYGYTF.

This clonotype was counted at least ten times. This sequence joins TRBV10-3 and TRBJ2-2, with 8 positions matching TRBD1. The V segment lost 6 bases and the J segment 1 base; nucleotides outside the gene matches: 1. The CDR3 totals 14 residues. CDR1 is ENHRY, CDR2 SYGVKD, per germline. The CDR3 region is CAIRGTGNTGELFF. CDR3 in DNA: TGTGCCATCAGGGGGACAGGGAACACCGGGGAGCTGTTTTTT.

The count of this clonotype is one. This chain connects TRBV6-4 to TRBJ2-2; D possibly uses TRBD1 or TRBD2 (5 bases each). The CDR3 totals 12 residues. Germline V lookup: CDR1 MRHNA, CDR2 SNTAGT. V was trimmed by 8 bases and J by 4 bases, leaving 8 bases between them. The CDR3 loop reads CASRGATGELFF. In DNA form, the CDR3 reads TGTGCCAGCCGAGGGGCCACCGGGGAGCTGTTTTTT.

This clonotype was seen a handful of times. CDR3 in DNA: TGTGCCAGCAGTTTAGAGAGGGATAGCAATCAGCCCCAGCATTTT. This gives the protein CASSLERDSNQPQHF. The chain recombines TRBV12-3 or TRBV12-4 with TRBJ1-5, with D unclear. CDR3 size: 15 residues. Trimming removed 1 base from V and 0 bases from J, with 7 bases in between.

This clonotype was recorded many times. In DNA form, the CDR3 reads TGTGCCAGCAGTGACTCGAGGCAGAACACTGAAGCTTTCTTT. This encodes CASSDSRQNTEAFF. The V call is TRBV2, the J call TRBJ1-1, with no clear D. Germline CDR1 is SNHLY and CDR2 is FYNNEI. Between the trimmed V and J ends, which lost 3 bases and 1 base, there was a span of 9 bases. The CDR3 has 14 amino acids.

The chain recombines TRBV3-1 with TRBJ1-5, with D unresolved. The CDR3 length is 13 residues. The germline CDR1 and CDR2 sequences are LGHDT and YNNKEL (reference sequence). Deletions cut 0 bases from V and 8 bases from J, with 8 bases between. The CDR3 bases are TGTGCCAGCAGCCAAGAGATCTGGGAGCCCCAGCATTTT. Translation: CASSQEIWEPQHF.

This clonotype has at least ten counts. V usage is TRBV28 and J usage is TRBJ2-2; TRBD2 agrees at 11 bases. The trim removed 2 bases at V and 3 bases at J, leaving 5 bases unmatched. Germline V lookup: CDR1 MDHEN, CDR2 SYDVKM. This CDR3 spans 17 amino acids. CDR3: CASSLNSGRGYTGELFF. CDR3 sequence (DNA): TGTGCCAGCAGTTTAAATAGCGGGAGGGGGTACACCGGGGAGCTGTTTTTT.

This clonotype occurred a few times. V gene TRBV6-2 or TRBV6-3 combines with J gene TRBJ2-1; tentative D call: TRBD2 (6 bases). The germline CDR1 and CDR2 sequences are MNHEY and SVGEGT. Trimming removed 3 bases at V and 3 bases at J, with 12 bases between. The CDR3 loop spans 15 amino acids. This CDR3 reads CASSYLGGIYNEQFF. As DNA, the CDR3 is TGTGCCAGCAGTTATTTAGGAGGGATCTACAATGAGCAGTTCTTC.

This clonotype was detected many times. The V call is TRBV6-1, the J call TRBJ1-2, with D possibly TRBD1 on 5 matching bases. This CDR3 region has 14 residues. CDR1 and CDR2 from the germline V gene are MNHNS and SASEGT. Trimming cost V 3 bases and J 4 bases, with 12 bases left between them. This CDR3 is CASSDGGEGYGYTF. In DNA form, the CDR3 reads TGTGCCAGCAGTGATGGAGGGGAGGGCTATGGCTACACCTTC.

In this sample, this clonotype turned up once. This sequence may be a read error, since a much larger clone differs from it by one base. The CDR3, as DNA: TGTGCCAGCAGCCGAGCACCGGGCTCTGAAGCTTTCTTT. Translating it yields CASSRAPGSEAFF. The chain combines TRBV14 with TRBJ1-1; no clear D gene. Trimming cost V 4 bases and J 6 bases, with 12 bases left between them. This CDR3 is built from 13 residues. Germline V gives CDR1 SGHDN, CDR2 FVKESK.